The 23 T cell receptor beta chains listed next were all sequenced from one sample in a study of radiation and T cells in renal cell carcinoma. TCRdb's copy holds only in-frame clones and misses some; the assay was immunoSEQ multiplex PCR. Found here are some 140,000 clones, 70% to 90% of them singletons; the top ten hold around 12%. Sample time point: baseline pretreatment blood. Treatment here: 15 Gy SBRT to primary tumor, nephrectomy 4 weeks later. The specimen comprised blood, sampled from a patient whose treatment included radiotherapy and nephrectomy. Receptors were obtained from a woman between 50 and 59 years old with renal cell carcinoma.

The count of this clone is one. This chain links TRBV4-2 with TRBJ2-5; D tentatively reads TRBD1 or TRBD2 (5 bases each). CDR1 LGHNA and CDR2 YNFKEQ come from the germline V gene. The CDR3 extends over 15 amino acids. Between the trimmed V and J ends, which lost 4 bases and 0 bases, there was a span of 12 bases. The CDR3 region has the DNA TGTGCCAGCAGCCCCTCGGGACCGTACCAAGAGACCCAGTACTTC. Translation gives CASSPSGPYQETQYF.

This clone was counted once. The chain is built from TRBV19 and TRBJ1-1; a possible D gene is TRBD1 (6 bases). Trimming removed 4 bases at V and 4 bases at J, with 13 bases between. The CDR3 loop spans 14 amino acids. Germline V CDR1 and CDR2: LNHDA, SQIVND (reference sequence). DNA of the CDR3: TGTGCCAGTAGTACGGCAGGGGTTTCCACTGAAGCTTTCTTT. It translates to CASSTAGVSTEAFF.

The CDR3 sequence is CASSFKGAGDTQYF. Written as DNA, the CDR3 is TGTGCCAGCAGCTTTAAGGGGGCCGGGGATACGCAGTATTTT. This sequence joins TRBV5-4 and TRBJ2-3; the match to TRBD1 covers 7 bases. From germline, CDR1 is SGHNT and CDR2 YYREEE (reference sequence). The ends lost 2 bases at V and 6 bases at J; junction bases unmatched: 6. This CDR3 region has 14 residues. The full variable domain, completed using reference TRBV5-4 and TRBJ2-3, is ETGVTQSPTHLIKTRGQQVTLRCSSQSGHNTVSWYQQALGQGPQFIFQYYREEENGRGNFPPRFSGLQFPNYSSELNVNALELDDSALYLCASSFKGAGDTQYFGPGTRLTVL.

The CDR3 reads CACATGGGGNTIYF. The CDR3 bases are TGTGCCTGCGCGACAGGGGGAGGTGGAAACACCATATATTTT. This chain connects TRBV30 to TRBJ1-3, with 9 bases identical to TRBD1. The V and J ends lost 6 bases and 3 bases, in that order; junction bases with no gene match: 6. CDR1 and CDR2 from the germline V gene are GTSNPN and SVGIG (reference sequence). The CDR3 consists of 14 residues.

The chain uses TRBV6-1 and TRBJ2-1; 10 bases match TRBD1. Germline V gene lookup returns CDR1 MNHNS and CDR2 SASEGT. V lost 9 bases, J lost 4 bases, and 9 bases stayed unmatched. The CDR3 runs to 15 residues. CDR3 nucleotides: TGTGCCAGTTGGGCGGGGACAGGGGATTACAATGAGCAGTTCTTC. Translation: CASWAGTGDYNEQFF.

This clone was seen only once. The chain recombines TRBV6-1 with TRBJ2-7; D uncertain. This CDR3 contains 14 residues. V was trimmed by 2 bases and J by 3 bases, leaving 11 bases between them. CDR1 MNHNS and CDR2 SASEGT come from the germline V gene. CDR3 bases: TGTGCCAGCAGTGAAAGATACTCCAGCTACGAGCAGTACTTC. Its translation: CASSERYSSYEQYF.

The rearrangement uses TRBV7-3 and TRBJ2-1; D gene ambiguous. Germline CDR1 is SGHTA and CDR2 is FQGTGA. Trimming took 4 bases from V and 1 from J, leaving 14 bases between them. CDR3 length: 16 amino acids. CDR3 nucleotides: TGTGCCAGCAGCTCGGCCCGGTCATTTTCCTACAATGAGCAGTTCTTC. Protein product: CASSSARSFSYNEQFF.

V is TRBV7-9 and J is TRBJ2-3; 9 bases agree with TRBD2. Germline V gives CDR1 SEHNR, CDR2 FQNEAQ (reference sequence). This CDR3 is 15 amino acids long. Trimming at V came to 1 base and at J to 6 bases, leaving 5 bases not matched to a gene. The CDR3 sequence is CASSLGGGARDTQYF. CDR3 nucleotide sequence: TGTGCCAGCAGCTTAGGCGGGGGGGCTAGGGATACGCAGTATTTT.

The rearrangement links TRBV30 to TRBJ1-1, with D unclear. The CDR3 has 10 amino acids. Deletions cut 2 bases from V and 10 bases from J, with 8 bases between. The germline CDR1 and CDR2 sequences are GTSNPN and SVGIG (reference sequence). CDR3 protein: CAWSPPRAFF. The DNA for the CDR3 is TGTGCCTGGAGTCCCCCCCGAGCTTTCTTT.

The chain employs TRBV25-1 and TRBJ2-3; D remains unclear. In germline, CDR1 is MGHDK, CDR2 SYGVNS. Trimming left V 7 bases short and J 0 bases short, with 11 bases between. The length of the CDR3 is 14 residues. The CDR3 nucleotides are TGTGCCAGCACCCTGGAAGCTAGCACAGATACGCAGTATTTT. Its translation is CASTLEASTDTQYF.

The sample holds one count of this clone. The rearrangement links TRBV4-3 to TRBJ1-4; 7 bases map to TRBD1. After removal of 1 base from V and 8 bases from J, the junction contained 7 bases not matched to a gene. The CDR3 sequence is 15 residues long. Per the germline V gene, CDR1 is LGHNA and CDR2 is YSLEER. CDR3 DNA sequence: TGCGCCAGCAGCCAAGGAGACAGGGTGGGAGAAAAACTGTTTTTT. Translated, it gives CASSQGDRVGEKLFF.

The table lists this clone with a few counts. This chain connects TRBV4-1 to TRBJ2-3, with D unresolved. The CDR3 runs 16 residues. The V and J ends lost 0 bases and 0 bases respectively, with 10 bases between them. Per the germline V gene, CDR1 is MGHRA and CDR2 is YSYEKL. CDR3 DNA sequence: TGCGCCAGCAGCCAAGATGTGCCCGAGAGCACAGATACGCAGTATTTT. This encodes CASSQDVPESTDTQYF.

This chain links TRBV7-9 with TRBJ2-7; D possibly corresponds to TRBD1 (5 bases). Germline V lookup: CDR1 SEHNR, CDR2 FQNEAQ (reference sequence). This CDR3 contains 15 residues. V lost 1 base and J lost 3, with 13 bases in between. CDR3 region: CASSLGQGGGYEQYF. Written as DNA, the CDR3 is TGTGCCAGCAGCTTAGGGCAGGGCGGTGGCTACGAGCAGTACTTC.

V gene TRBV18 combines with J gene TRBJ1-3; 7 bases are shared with TRBD1. Unmatched junction bases numbered 11, after V lost 3 bases and J lost 0 bases. The CDR3 runs 18 residues. The V gene's germline CDR1 is KGHSH and CDR2 LQKENI. For the CDR3, the DNA is TGTGCCAGCTCACCGCCCGGGACAGCGACATACTCTGGAAACACCATATATTTT. This encodes CASSPPGTATYSGNTIYF. The full variable domain, with the rest looked up from reference TRBV18 and TRBJ1-3, is NAGVMQNPRHLVRRRGQEARLRCSPMKGHSHVYWYRQLPEEGLKFMVYLQKENIIDESGMPKERFSAEFPKEGPSILRIQQVVRGDSAAYFCASSPPGTATYSGNTIYFGEGSWLTVV.

The rearrangement uses TRBV11-1 and TRBJ2-7; D is undetermined. Trimming took 1 base from V and 0 from J, leaving 7 bases between them. From germline, CDR1 is SGHAT and CDR2 FQDESV (reference sequence). The CDR3 sequence is 14 residues long. CDR3 in amino acids: CASSLGPSSYEQYF. The CDR3 nucleotides read TGTGCCAGCAGCTTAGGTCCAAGCTCCTACGAGCAGTACTTC.

J is TRBJ1-6 and V is TRBV7-8; 9 bases fit TRBD1. Looked up from germline, CDR1 is SGHVS and CDR2 is FQNEAQ. CDR3 length equals 15 residues. Trimming cost V 0 bases and J 14 bases; bases outside gene matches: 8. CDR3 sequence: CASSLAGQGAMALHF. The CDR3 DNA reads as TGTGCCAGCAGCTTAGCGGGACAGGGCGCTATGGCCCTCCACTTT.

This clone showed up just once. This sequence joins TRBV6-5 and TRBJ1-5, with a possible D match to TRBD1 (5 bases). The V and J ends lost 0 bases and 7 bases respectively, with 13 bases between them. The germline gives CDR1 MNHEY, CDR2 SVGAGI. The CDR3 length is 15 residues. The DNA of the CDR3 is TGTGCCAGCAGTTACTCGGGGGGTGGCGGACAGCCCCAGCATTTT. It codes for CASSYSGGGGQPQHF.

In its sample, this clone was seen a few times. The CDR3 DNA sequence: TGTGCCAGTCGGCAGCGGGGGCCAACCTACGAGCAGTACTTC. Translation: CASRQRGPTYEQYF. The chain has TRBV5-6 and TRBJ2-7; 8 bases align to TRBD2. V shed 8 bases, J shed 2 bases, and the junction held 9 bases outside the gene matches. The CDR3 sequence is 14 residues long. Germline V CDR1 and CDR2: SGHDT, YYEEEE.

The chain links TRBV28 to TRBJ1-2; 9 bases agree with TRBD1. CDR1 MDHEN and CDR2 SYDVKM come from the germline V gene. Germline trimming cut 3 bases from V and 4 bases from J; bases unmatched to any gene: 6. This CDR3 region has 15 residues. The CDR3 DNA reads as TGTGCCAGCAGTTTTACGACAGGGGGGATCTATGGCTACACCTTC. This encodes CASSFTTGGIYGYTF.

The V call is TRBV19, the J call TRBJ1-6; 9 bases are a match to TRBD1. The CDR3 is 16 amino acids. V shed 7 bases, J shed 5 bases, and the junction held 9 bases outside the gene matches. Germline CDR1 LNHDA, CDR2 SQIVND (reference sequence). CDR3 coding DNA: TGTGCCAGTAACAAGGACAGGGGAATCAATAATTCACCCCTCCACTTT. Translation gives CASNKDRGINNSPLHF.

The gene calls are TRBV6-1 and TRBJ1-5; possibly TRBD1 for D (5 bases). The CDR3 is made up of 15 amino acids. V lost 5 bases to trimming and J lost 7 bases, with 18 bases between them. The germline V gene encodes CDR1 MNHNS and CDR2 SASEGT. The CDR3 sequence is CASSTFRGDEQPQHF. In DNA form, the CDR3 reads TGTGCCAGCAGTACATTCCGAGGGGATGAGCAGCCCCAGCATTTT.

As DNA, the CDR3 is TGTGCCAGCAGCTTTCAAAGCTCCTACGAGCAGTACTTC. This codes for CASSFQSSYEQYF. The rearrangement links TRBV7-9 to TRBJ2-7; no clear D gene. Trimming cost V 3 bases and J 0 bases, with 6 bases left between them. Germline V gene data show CDR1 as SEHNR and CDR2 as FQNEAQ (reference sequence). The CDR3 spans 13 residues. The full variable domain, its missing parts supplied by reference TRBV7-9 and TRBJ2-7, is DTGVSQNPRHKITKRGQNVTFRCDPISEHNRLYWYRQTLGQGPEFLTYFQNEAQLEKSRLLSDRFSAERPKGSFSTLEIQRTEQGDSAMYLCASSFQSSYEQYFGPGTRLTVT.

The sample holds many counts of this clone. The V and J genes are TRBV7-2 and TRBJ2-5, with TRBD2 matching 11 bases. V shed 5 bases, J shed 5 bases, and the junction held 7 bases outside the gene matches. Germline loops: CDR1 SGHTA, CDR2 FQGNSA. CDR3 length: 15 residues. CDR3 nucleotide sequence: TGTGCCAGCAGCCTTAGCGGGGGGGCCGGGGAGACCCAGTACTTC. It translates to CASSLSGGAGETQYF.